One sample yielded the 7 T cell receptor beta chains listed below, sequenced in a study of blood T cells in healthy people across ages. Next came a second PCR, run for about 6 to 12 cycles, which used a sample-barcoded 5' primer along with a J-beta primer mix. TCRdb independently ran MiXCR on the 5' RACE reads; one entry per CDR3 protein. This table holds about 1.6 million distinct CDR3 sequences, roughly 32% found once. The specimen sequenced was blood. These receptors all come from a woman in her 30s in good health.

The CDR3 region has the DNA TGTGCCAGCAGCCAAGCAGCCCTCGAGCAGTACTTC. Its translation is CASSQAALEQYF. The V call is TRBV3-1, the J call TRBJ2-7; no firm D call. V dropped 1 base and J dropped 6 bases, with 7 bases sitting between them. Germline V gene data show CDR1 as LGHDT and CDR2 as YNNKEL (reference sequence). The CDR3 contains 12 residues.

The chain recombines TRBV6-1 with TRBJ2-3; D gene uncertain. With 7 bases removed from V and 8 bases from J, the gap between germline ends came to 10 bases. This CDR3 region has 11 residues. The V gene's germline CDR1 is MNHNS and CDR2 SASEGT. The DNA for the CDR3 is TGTGCCAGCACCGAAGTGGGTACGCAGTATTTT. Translated: CASTEVGTQYF.

CDR3 protein: CSASLGSSYNEQFF. The CDR3 region has the DNA TGCAGTGCTAGTTTGGGAAGCTCCTACAATGAGCAGTTCTTC. The chain is built from TRBV20-1 and TRBJ2-1; D unclear. V lost 3 bases and J lost 0, with 9 bases in between. Germline V gene data show CDR1 as DFQATT and CDR2 as SNEGSKA (reference sequence). CDR3 length: 14 amino acids.

This clonotype has more than one count but fewer than ten. The rearrangement joins TRBV20-1 to TRBJ1-4; 10 bases map to TRBD1. J was trimmed by 2 bases and V by 7 bases; bases with no gene match: 16. The CDR3 consists of 18 residues. Germline lookup yields CDR1 DFQATT and CDR2 SNEGSKA (reference sequence). The CDR3 loop reads CSVKPNGQGGVTNEKLFF. The CDR3 region has the DNA TGCAGTGTCAAACCCAACGGACAGGGGGGGGTCACTAATGAAAAACTGTTTTTT.

This clonotype has only a few counts. This chain joins TRBV3-1 and TRBJ2-7; 7 nucleotides agree with TRBD1. Per the germline V gene, CDR1 is LGHDT and CDR2 is YNNKEL (reference sequence). Unmatched junction bases numbered 8, after V lost 0 bases and J lost 9 bases. The CDR3 length is 14 residues. The CDR3 DNA sequence: TGTGCCAGCAGCCAAGATATCGCAGGGGGATGGCAGTACTTC. It encodes CASSQDIAGGWQYF.

The CDR3 DNA is TGCAGTGCTAGAGAAACAAGGAGGGATAATTCACCCCTCCACTTT. Translating it yields CSARETRRDNSPLHF. The chain joins TRBV20-1 to TRBJ1-6; D is ambiguous. The V end lost 0 bases, the J end lost 5 bases, and 11 bases lay between the germline ends. The germline V gene has CDR1 DFQATT and CDR2 SNEGSKA (reference sequence). This CDR3 is built from 15 residues.

The sample holds many counts of this clonotype. The chain joins TRBV4-1 to TRBJ2-7, with TRBD1 identical over 9 bases. Germline trimming cut 0 bases from V and 0 bases from J; bases unmatched to any gene: 6. The CDR3 totals 17 residues. Germline loops: CDR1 MGHRA, CDR2 YSYEKL. CDR3 DNA sequence: TGCGCCAGCAGCCAAGAACTCGGACAGGGGATCTCCTACGAGCAGTACTTC. Encoded protein: CASSQELGQGISYEQYF.